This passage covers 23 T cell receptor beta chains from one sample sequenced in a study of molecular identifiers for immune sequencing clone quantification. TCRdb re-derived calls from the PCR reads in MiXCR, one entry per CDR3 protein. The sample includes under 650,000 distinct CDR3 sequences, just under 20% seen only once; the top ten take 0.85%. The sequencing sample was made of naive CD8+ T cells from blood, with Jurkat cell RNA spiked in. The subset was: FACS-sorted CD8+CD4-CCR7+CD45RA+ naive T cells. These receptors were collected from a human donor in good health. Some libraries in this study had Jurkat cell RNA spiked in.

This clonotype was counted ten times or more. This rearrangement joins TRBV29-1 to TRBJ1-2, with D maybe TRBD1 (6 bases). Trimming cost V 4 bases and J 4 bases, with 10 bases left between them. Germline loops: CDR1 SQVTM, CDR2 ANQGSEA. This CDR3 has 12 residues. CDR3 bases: TGCAGCGTTGGGGACAAGCTCTATGGCTACACCTTC. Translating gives CSVGDKLYGYTF.

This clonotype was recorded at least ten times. The CDR3 here is CASSPGQVRPSSGANVLTF. CDR3 in DNA: TGTGCCAGCAGCCCCGGACAGGTTAGGCCATCATCTGGGGCCAACGTCCTGACTTTC. V is TRBV5-5 and J is TRBJ2-6; 7 positions agree with TRBD1. This CDR3 region has 19 residues. Trimming removed 4 bases from V and 1 base from J; junction bases left unmatched: 14. Germline V gene lookup returns CDR1 SGHKS and CDR2 YYEKEE (reference sequence).

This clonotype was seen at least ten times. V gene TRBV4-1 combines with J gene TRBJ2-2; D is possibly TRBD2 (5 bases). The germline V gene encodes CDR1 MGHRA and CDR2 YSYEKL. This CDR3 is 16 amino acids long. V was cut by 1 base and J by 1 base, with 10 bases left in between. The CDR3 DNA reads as TGCGCCAGCAGCCAAGTGAGGGCGGTGAACACCGGGGAGCTGTTTTTT. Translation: CASSQVRAVNTGELFF.

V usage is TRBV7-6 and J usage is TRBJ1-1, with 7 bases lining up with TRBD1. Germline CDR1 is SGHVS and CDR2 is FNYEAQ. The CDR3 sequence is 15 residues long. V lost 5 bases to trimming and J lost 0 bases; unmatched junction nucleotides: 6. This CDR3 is CASSARTGLNTEAFF. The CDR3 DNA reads TGTGCCAGCAGCGCCCGGACAGGCCTGAACACTGAAGCTTTCTTT.

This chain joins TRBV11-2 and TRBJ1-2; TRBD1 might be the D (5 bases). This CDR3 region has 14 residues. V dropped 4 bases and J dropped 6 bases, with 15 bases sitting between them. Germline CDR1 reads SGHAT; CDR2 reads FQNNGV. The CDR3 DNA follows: TGTGCCAGCAGCTCGAGCGGGGGATGGAATGGCTACACCTTC. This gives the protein CASSSSGGWNGYTF.

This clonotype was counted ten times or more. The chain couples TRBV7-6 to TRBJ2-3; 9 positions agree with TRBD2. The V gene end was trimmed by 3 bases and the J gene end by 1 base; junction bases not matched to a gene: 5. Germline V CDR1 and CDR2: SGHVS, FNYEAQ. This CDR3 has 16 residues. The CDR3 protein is CASSLPASGGTDTQYF. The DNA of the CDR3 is TGTGCCAGCAGCTTGCCGGCTAGCGGGGGCACAGATACGCAGTATTTT.

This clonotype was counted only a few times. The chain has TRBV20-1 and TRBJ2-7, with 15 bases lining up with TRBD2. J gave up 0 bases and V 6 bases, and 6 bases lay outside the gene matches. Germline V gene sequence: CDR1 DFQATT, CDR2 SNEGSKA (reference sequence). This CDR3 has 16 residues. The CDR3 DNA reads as TGCAGTGCCAGGACTAGCGGGAGGGAGAGCTCCTACGAGCAGTACTTC. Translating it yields CSARTSGRESSYEQYF.

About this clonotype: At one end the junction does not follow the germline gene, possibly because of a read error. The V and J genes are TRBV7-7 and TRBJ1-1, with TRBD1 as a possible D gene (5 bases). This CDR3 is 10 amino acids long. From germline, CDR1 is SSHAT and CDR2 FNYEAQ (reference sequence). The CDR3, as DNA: TGTGCTAGCAGCTGCCCAGGGGCTTTCTTT. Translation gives CASSCPGAFF.

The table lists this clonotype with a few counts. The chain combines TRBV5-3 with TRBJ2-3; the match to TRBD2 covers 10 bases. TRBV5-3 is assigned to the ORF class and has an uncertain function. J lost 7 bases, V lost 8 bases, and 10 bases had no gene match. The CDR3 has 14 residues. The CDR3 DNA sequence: TGTGCCAGCAGCGACAGCGGGGGGGCAAATACGCAGTATTTT. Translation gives CASSDSGGANTQYF.

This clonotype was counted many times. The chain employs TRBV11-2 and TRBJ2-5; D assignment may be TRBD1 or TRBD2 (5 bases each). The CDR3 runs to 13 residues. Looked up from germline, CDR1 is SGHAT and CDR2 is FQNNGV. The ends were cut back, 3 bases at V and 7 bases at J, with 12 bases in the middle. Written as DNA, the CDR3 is TGTGCCAGCAGCTTTATGGGGGAAGGGACCCAGTACTTC. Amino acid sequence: CASSFMGEGTQYF. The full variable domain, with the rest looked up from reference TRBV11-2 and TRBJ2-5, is EAGVAQSPRYKIIEKRQSVAFWCNPISGHATLYWYQQILGQGPKLLIQFQNNGVVDDSQLPKDRFSAERLKGVDSTLKIQPAKLEDSAVYLCASSFMGEGTQYFGPGTRLLVL.

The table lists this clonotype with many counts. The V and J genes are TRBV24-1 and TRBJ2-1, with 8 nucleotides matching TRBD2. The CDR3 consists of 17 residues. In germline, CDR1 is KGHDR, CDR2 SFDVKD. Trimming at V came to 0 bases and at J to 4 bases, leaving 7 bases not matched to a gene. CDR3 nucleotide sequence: TGTGCCACCAGTGATTTGGTTAGCGGGACAAAATACAATGAGCAGTTCTTC. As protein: CATSDLVSGTKYNEQFF.

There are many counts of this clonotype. CDR3 sequence: CASSQDLVPRGDQGYTF. CDR3 sequence (DNA): TGCGCCAGCAGCCAAGATCTCGTACCCAGGGGAGATCAGGGCTACACCTTC. The V gene is TRBV4-3, the J gene TRBJ1-2; D perhaps matches TRBD1 (6 bases). The CDR3 loop spans 17 amino acids. V lost 0 bases and J lost 8, with 22 bases in between. Germline V gene lookup returns CDR1 LGHNA and CDR2 YSLEER.

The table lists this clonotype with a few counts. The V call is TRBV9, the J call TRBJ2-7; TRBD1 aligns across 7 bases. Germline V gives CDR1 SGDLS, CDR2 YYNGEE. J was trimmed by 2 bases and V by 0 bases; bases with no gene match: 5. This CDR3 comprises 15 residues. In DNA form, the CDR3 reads TGTGCCAGCAGCGTAGAGGGGACAGCGACCTACGAGCAGTACTTC. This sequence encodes CASSVEGTATYEQYF.

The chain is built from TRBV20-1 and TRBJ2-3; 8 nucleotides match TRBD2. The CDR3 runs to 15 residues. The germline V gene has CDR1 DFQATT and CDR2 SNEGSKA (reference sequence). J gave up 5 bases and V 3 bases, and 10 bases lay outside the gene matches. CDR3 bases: TGCAGTGCTAGGTTCGGGGGGGCCGGGGAAGATACGCAGTATTTT. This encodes CSARFGGAGEDTQYF.

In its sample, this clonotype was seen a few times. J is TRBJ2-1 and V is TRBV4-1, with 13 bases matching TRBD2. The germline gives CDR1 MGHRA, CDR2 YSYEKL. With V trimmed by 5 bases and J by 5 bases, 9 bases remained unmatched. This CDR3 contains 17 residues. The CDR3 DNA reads TGCGCCAGCAGCAGGACTAGCGGGGGTGGGGTCAACAATGAGCAGTTCTTC. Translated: CASSRTSGGGVNNEQFF.

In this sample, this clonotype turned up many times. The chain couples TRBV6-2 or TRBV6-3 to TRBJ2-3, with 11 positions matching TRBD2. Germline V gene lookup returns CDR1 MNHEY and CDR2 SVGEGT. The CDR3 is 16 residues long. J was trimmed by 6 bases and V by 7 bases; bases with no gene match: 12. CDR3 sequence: CASNVLLAGGADTQYF. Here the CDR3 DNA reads TGTGCCAGCAACGTCCTCCTAGCGGGGGGCGCGGATACGCAGTATTTT.

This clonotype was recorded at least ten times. In nucleotides, the CDR3 is TGTGCCAGCAGCGTAGGCGTGTTTGTAGGTCTTACTGGGGCCAACGTCCTGACTTTC. Translating it yields CASSVGVFVGLTGANVLTF. The chain uses TRBV9 and TRBJ2-6; D gene uncertain. This CDR3 spans 19 amino acids. Germline V CDR1 and CDR2: SGDLS, YYNGEE. V gave up 0 bases and J gave up 2 bases, with 18 bases separating them.

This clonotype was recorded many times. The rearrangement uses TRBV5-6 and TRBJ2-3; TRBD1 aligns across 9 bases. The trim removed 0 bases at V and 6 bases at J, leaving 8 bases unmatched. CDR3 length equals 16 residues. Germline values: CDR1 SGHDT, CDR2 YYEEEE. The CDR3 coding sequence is TGTGCCAGCAGCTTGGACGGACAGGGGATGTCGGATACGCAGTATTTT. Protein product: CASSLDGQGMSDTQYF.

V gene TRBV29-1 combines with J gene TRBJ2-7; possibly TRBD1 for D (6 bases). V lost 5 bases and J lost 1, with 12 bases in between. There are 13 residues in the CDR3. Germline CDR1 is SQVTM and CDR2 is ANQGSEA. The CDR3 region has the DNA TGCAGCGTTAAACTGACAGGTTCCTACGAGCAGTACTTC. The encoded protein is CSVKLTGSYEQYF.

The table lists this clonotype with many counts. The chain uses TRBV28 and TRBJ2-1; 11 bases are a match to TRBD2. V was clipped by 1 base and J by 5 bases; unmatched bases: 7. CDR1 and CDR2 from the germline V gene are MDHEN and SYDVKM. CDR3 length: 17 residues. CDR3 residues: CASSLSLLAGVDNEQFF. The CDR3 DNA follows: TGTGCCAGCAGTTTATCCCTACTAGCGGGAGTTGACAATGAGCAGTTCTTC.

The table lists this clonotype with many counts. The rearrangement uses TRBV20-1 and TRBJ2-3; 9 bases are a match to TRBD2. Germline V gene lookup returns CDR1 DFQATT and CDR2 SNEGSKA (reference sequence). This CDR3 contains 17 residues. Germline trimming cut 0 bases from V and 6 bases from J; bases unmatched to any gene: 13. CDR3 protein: CSARDVLRGGPEDTQYF. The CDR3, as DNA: TGCAGTGCTAGAGATGTTTTGCGGGGGGGTCCCGAGGATACGCAGTATTTT.

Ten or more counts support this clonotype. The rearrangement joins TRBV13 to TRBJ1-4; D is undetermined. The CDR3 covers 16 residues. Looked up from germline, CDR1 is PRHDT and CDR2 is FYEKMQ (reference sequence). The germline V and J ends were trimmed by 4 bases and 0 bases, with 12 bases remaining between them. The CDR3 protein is CASSSISATTNEKLFF. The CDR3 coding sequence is TGTGCCAGCAGCTCGATATCAGCTACAACTAATGAAAAACTGTTTTTT.

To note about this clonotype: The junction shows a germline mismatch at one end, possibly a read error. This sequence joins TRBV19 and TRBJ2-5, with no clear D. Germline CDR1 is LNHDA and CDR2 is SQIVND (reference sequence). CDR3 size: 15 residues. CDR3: CASSISPLQGEAQYF. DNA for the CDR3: TGTGCCAGTAGTATAAGTCCCTTACAAGGAGAGGCCCAGTACTTC.